The 3 T cell receptor beta chains reported below all come from one sample, sequenced in a study of human T cells and chemical hapten exposure. From the RACE reads, TCRdb called clonotypes with MiXCR, one entry per CDR3 protein. Among about 340,000 distinct CDR3 sequences listed, under 8% were seen once. The time point is: patch test 1, 2 weeks after DPC sensitization. Treatment defined: therapeutic diphenylcyclopropenone sensitization with weekly scalp DPC. The source material was whole blood, sampled in connection with sensitization to the hapten diphenylcyclopropenone (DPC). Receptors originate from a woman under 30 with alopecia areata. Some clones in this sample may be carry-over from other donors' samples.

At least ten counts were recorded for this clonotype. CDR3 sequence: CAISEPSGGTYNEQFF. In DNA form, the CDR3 reads TGTGCCATCAGTGAGCCTAGCGGGGGTACCTACAATGAGCAGTTCTTC. The rearrangement links TRBV10-3 to TRBJ2-1, with 10 bases that match TRBD2. Germline lookup yields CDR1 ENHRY and CDR2 SYGVKD. Trimming removed 2 bases from V and 2 bases from J; junction bases left unmatched: 3. This CDR3 comprises 16 residues.

This clonotype came up a few times. V gene TRBV28 combines with J gene TRBJ1-1; D may be TRBD1 (6 bases). The germline V and J ends were trimmed by 2 bases and 1 base, with 17 bases remaining between them. Germline loops: CDR1 MDHEN, CDR2 SYDVKM. There are 17 residues in the CDR3. The CDR3 spells CASSLRPGAQSNTEAFF. CDR3 bases: TGTGCCAGCAGTTTACGCCCAGGGGCGCAATCGAACACTGAAGCTTTCTTT.

CDR3 amino acids: CSAPGLGLGTEAFF. The DNA for the CDR3 is TGCAGTGCTCCGGGGCTTGGGTTGGGGACTGAAGCTTTCTTT. The V call is TRBV20-1, the J call TRBJ1-1, with a weak D call TRBD1 (5 bases). The CDR3 runs 14 residues. CDR1 and CDR2 (germline): DFQATT, SNEGSKA (reference sequence). Trimming removed 5 bases at V and 5 bases at J, with 18 bases between.